This is a list of T cell receptor beta chains from one sample in a study of cytomegalovirus exposure and HLA in healthy donors. Generated by immunoSEQ multiplex PCR, the TCRdb table keeps only in-frame clones and is missing some. The table has 99,000 or so clones, around 82% seen once. Sequenced input: PBMCs. The receptors were gathered from a woman in her 40s in good health and CMV-seronegative. The CDR3 runs from the conserved cysteine through the conserved F or W. A D gene is named only where the DNA matches it firmly. The listing skips clone size in some rows; elsewhere it reads once, few, many or a size class.

CDR3 length	clone size	D gene	V gene	J gene	CDR3 DNA	CDR3 protein
16	.	TRBD2	TRBV7-2	TRBJ2-3	TGTGCCAGCAGCTTAAGGATGGCGGGAGGGCGAGATACGCAGTATTTT	CASSLRMAGGRDTQYF
22	.	TRBD2	TRBV27	TRBJ2-5	TGTGCCAGCAGTTTACGTCCTCAGGGGGTCCCCGGACTAGCGGAGTTTCAAGAGACCCAGTACTTC	CASSLRPQGVPGLAEFQETQYF
15	.	TRBD2	TRBV27	TRBJ2-7	TGTGCCAGCAGTTTATCGGCGGGAGGGCCACACGAGCAGTACTTC	CASSLSAGGPHEQYF
16	few	TRBD1	TRBV5-4	TRBJ2-1	TGTGCCAGCAGCCTACCCCGGGACAGGGGCAACAATGAGCAGTTCTTC	CASSLPRDRGNNEQFF
14	.	.	TRBV30	TRBJ1-2	TGTGCCTGGAGCGAACCTTCAGGGTGGGGTGGCTACACCTTC	CAWSEPSGWGGYTF
17	.	TRBD1	TRBV28	TRBJ1-4	TGTGCCAGCAGTTCCTTTAGGACAGGGCGAAATAATGAAAAACTGTTTTTT	CASSSFRTGRNNEKLFF
18	.	TRBD2	TRBV18	TRBJ2-5	TGTGCCAGCCGCAGACTAGCGGGAGGCCACCGGGGGGGAGAGACCCAGTACTTC	CASRRLAGGHRGGETQYF
14	.	.	TRBV9	TRBJ2-7	TGTGCCAGCAGCGTCGGTCCGGTCACCTACGAGCAGTACTTC	CASSVGPVTYEQYF
15	.	.	TRBV6-6	TRBJ1-5	TGTGCCAGCAGCCGCCCGCGCGAAATCCCTCAGCCCCAGCATTTT	CASSRPREIPQPQHF
17	.	TRBD2	TRBV28	TRBJ2-7	TGTGCCAGCAGTCCCTTAGGGGACCCACTTGGGGGGGACGAGCAGTACTTC	CASSPLGDPLGGDEQYF
15	.	TRBD1	TRBV19	TRBJ2-6	TGTGCCAGTAGTATTACAGGGGGCGCGGCCAACGTCCTGACTTTC	CASSITGGAANVLTF
16	once	.	TRBV4-2	TRBJ2-2	TGTGCCAGCAGCCAAGAACAGGGTCGTGGGACCGGGGAGCTGTTTTTT	CASSQEQGRGTGELFF
15	.	.	TRBV28	TRBJ1-6	TGTGCCAGCAGCTTGGGTGGACAGTATAATTCACCCCTCCACTTT	CASSLGGQYNSPLHF
15	.	TRBD1	TRBV28	TRBJ2-7	TGTGCCAGCAGTCCTTGGACAGGGAAGCAATACGAGCAGTACTTC	CASSPWTGKQYEQYF
14	.	TRBD1	TRBV6-5	TRBJ2-7	TGTGCCAGCAGCTCGCCGGGACAGGGTAACGAGCAGTACTTC	CASSSPGQGNEQYF
14	once	TRBD1	TRBV6-1	TRBJ1-4	TGTGCCAGCAGTCTGACAGGGTCCGATGAAAAACTGTTTTTT	CASSLTGSDEKLFF
14	once	.	TRBV14	TRBJ2-7	TGTGCCAGCAGCCAAGATCCAGGGACTTCGGAGTTCTACTTC	CASSQDPGTSEFYF
14	few	.	TRBV2	TRBJ1-5	TGTGCCAGCAGTGAACCGGGGGGCAATCAGCCCCAGCATTTT	CASSEPGGNQPQHF
15	.	.	TRBV4-3	TRBJ2-7	TGCGCCAGCAGCCAAGACCTGCAGGTACGCTACGAGCAGTACTTC	CASSQDLQVRYEQYF
16	.	.	TRBV12-5	TRBJ2-7	TGTGCTAGTGGTTTGAGTAGCTTTGCGAATTCCTACGAGCAGTACTTC	CASGLSSFANSYEQYF
15	.	TRBD1	TRBV9	TRBJ1-2	TGTGCCAGCAGCGTAGTGGGACAGGACTACTATGGCTACACCTTC	CASSVVGQDYYGYTF
15	once	.	TRBV12-5	TRBJ2-1	TGTGCTAGTGGTTTGGGGCAATCTTCCTACAATGAGCAGTTCTTC	CASGLGQSSYNEQFF
18	.	.	TRBV4-3	TRBJ1-1	TGCGCCAGCAGCCAAGACCCCCCTGGACAGCTGGGGAACACTGAAGCTTTCTTT	CASSQDPPGQLGNTEAFF
13	.	.	TRBV28	TRBJ1-2	TGTGCCAGCAGTACTACAGGGTTTTATGGCTACACCTTC	CASSTTGFYGYTF
14	.	.	TRBV6-5	TRBJ2-7	TGTGCCAGCAGTGGGGTGACAGCAGGCTACGAGCAGTACTTC	CASSGVTAGYEQYF
14	few	.	TRBV6-5	TRBJ1-4	TGTGCCAGCAGTTGGTCCGACGGGTATGAAAAACTGTTTTTT	CASSWSDGYEKLFF
12	.	.	TRBV6-6	TRBJ2-1	TGTGCCACAGGGAAGAAGGGCCATGAGCAGTTCTTC	CATGKKGHEQFF
16	.	TRBD2	TRBV19	TRBJ2-2	TGTGCCAGTAGGCCGATGACTAGCGGGAGAACCGGGGAGCTGTTTTTT	CASRPMTSGRTGELFF
11	few	.	TRBV20-1	TRBJ1-2	TGCAGTGCCTATGGGGCTTATGGCTACACCTTC	CSAYGAYGYTF
15	.	.	TRBV7-3	TRBJ2-1	TGTGCCAGCAGCTTAAACATCGGACAGTACAATGAGCAGTTCTTC	CASSLNIGQYNEQFF
18	.	.	TRBV5-1	TRBJ2-3	TGCGCCAGCAGCGCCCAAACGATCTCAATCACTAGCACAGATACGCAGTATTTT	CASSAQTISITSTDTQYF
15	.	TRBD2	TRBV27	TRBJ2-7	TGTGCCAGCAGTCCCCTACTAGCGGGAGGCTACGAGCAGTACTTC	CASSPLLAGGYEQYF
14	.	.	TRBV27	TRBJ1-1	TGTGCCAGCAGTTTATCAGGGCAGGGAAATGGGGCTTTCTTT	CASSLSGQGNGAFF
13	.	.	TRBV28	TRBJ1-1	TGTGCCAGCAGTTTAACAGGGTGGGGTGAAGCTTTCTTT	CASSLTGWGEAFF
14	.	.	TRBV5-1	TRBJ2-1	TGCGCCAGCAGCTGGAGCGCCGGAAACAATGAGCAGTTCTTC	CASSWSAGNNEQFF
18	few	TRBD1	TRBV19	TRBJ1-4	TGTGCCAGTAGTATCCGCCGGGACAGGGGTGGAACTAATGAAAAACTGTTTTTT	CASSIRRDRGGTNEKLFF
15	.	TRBD1	TRBV9	TRBJ1-1	TGTGCCAGCAGCGTAGGAGGGACAGGGGCCACTGAAGCTTTCTTT	CASSVGGTGATEAFF
15	.	TRBD1	TRBV10-3	TRBJ1-1	TGTGCCATCAGAGACTCGGGACAGGGGAACACTGAAGCTTTCTTT	CAIRDSGQGNTEAFF
13	.	.	TRBV18	TRBJ2-7	TGTGCCAGCTCACTAGCTGAGATGTACGAGCAGTACTTC	CASSLAEMYEQYF
17	few	TRBD2	TRBV5-1	TRBJ2-3	TGCGCCAGCAGCTTGTGGGCTAGCGGAATGAGCACAGATACGCAGTATTTT	CASSLWASGMSTDTQYF
15	once	TRBD1	TRBV6-5	TRBJ2-1	TGTGCCAGCAGAAGAGACAGGGGGGCGTACAATGAGCAGTTCTTC	CASRRDRGAYNEQFF
14	.	.	TRBV6-6	TRBJ1-5	TGTGCCATCCGGGACTCCGGTCACAATGGGCCCCAGCATTTT	CAIRDSGHNGPQHF
11	.	.	TRBV7-8	TRBJ2-1	TGTGCCAGCAGCGGAGGTTCCGAGCAGTTCTTC	CASSGGSEQFF
13	few	TRBD1	TRBV7-9	TRBJ1-1	TGTGCCAGCAACCGACAGGGTGGCACTGAAGCTTTCTTT	CASNRQGGTEAFF
13	few	.	TRBV7-9	TRBJ2-1	TGTGCCAGCAGCTTAAGCTCTTACAATGAGCAGTTCTTC	CASSLSSYNEQFF
20	.	TRBD2	TRBV10-2	TRBJ2-2	TGCGCCAGCAGGGGGCTGGGCCAACGATGGGAGGGATTGAACACCGGGGAGCTGTTTTTT	CASRGLGQRWEGLNTGELFF
12	.	.	TRBV5-8	TRBJ1-2	TGTGCCAGCAGCACCTACTTTGGGGCCTACACCTTC	CASSTYFGAYTF
13	.	.	TRBV6-6	TRBJ2-2	TGTGCCAGCCTCACGACAGGAGCCGGGGAGCTGTTTTTT	CASLTTGAGELFF
16	.	.	TRBV5-1	TRBJ2-1	TGCGCCAGCAGCTTGGTGGCGGGGGCCTCCTACAATGAGCAGTTCTTC	CASSLVAGASYNEQFF
15	.	.	TRBV28	TRBJ2-5	TGTGCCAGCAGTTTACCAGACAGGAAACGGGGGACCCAGTACTTC	CASSLPDRKRGTQYF
14	.	.	TRBV28	TRBJ1-2	TGTGCCAGCAGTTTAGCGGATAGAGGGTATGGCTACACCTTC	CASSLADRGYGYTF
12	.	.	TRBV7-9	TRBJ2-1	TGTGCCAGCAGCTTACGAAATAGCGGGCAGTTCTTC	CASSLRNSGQFF
13	few	TRBD1	TRBV11-1	TRBJ2-7	TGTGCCAGCAGCTTACGACAGGGCTACGAGCAGTACTTC	CASSLRQGYEQYF
15	.	.	TRBV28	TRBJ1-2	TGTGCCAGCAGCTTACTCGACTCGAAAAACTATGGCTACACCTTC	CASSLLDSKNYGYTF
16	.	TRBD1	TRBV7-3	TRBJ2-3	TGTGCCAGCAGCTATCGAGGGGGCCGTGGAACAGATACGCAGTATTTT	CASSYRGGRGTDTQYF
16	.	TRBD2	TRBV7-6	TRBJ2-2	TGTGCCAGCAGCTTAGCGCTGAGCGGGAGGAGCGGGGAGCTGTTTTTT	CASSLALSGRSGELFF
14	.	.	TRBV28	TRBJ1-2	TGTGCCAGCACCTCCTCTTGGGCTGGGTATGGCTACACCTTC	CASTSSWAGYGYTF
12	.	.	TRBV7-6	TRBJ2-1	TGTGCCAGCAGCTTTCAGCGGAATGAGCAGTTCTTC	CASSFQRNEQFF